Presented here are 9 T cell receptor beta chains from one specimen sequenced in a study of identical twins. TCRdb analysed the 5' RACE reads with MiXCR anew, one entry per CDR3 protein. Of some 660,000 distinct CDR3 sequences listed, roughly 8% are singletons. This same sample was also part of a study on yellow fever vaccine responses in identical twins.

Sequencing was performed on PBMCs. These receptors all come from a young woman in good health.

This clonotype was counted between two and nine times. In DNA, the CDR3 is TGTGCCAGCAGCGTAGGACGCGAGCAGTACTTC. Amino acids: CASSVGREQYF. This chain connects TRBV9 to TRBJ2-7; D not resolved. V lost 0 bases, J lost 6 bases, and 4 bases lay in between. The V gene's germline CDR1 is SGDLS and CDR2 YYNGEE. This CDR3 region has 11 residues.

In this sample, this clonotype turned up many times. The chain is built from TRBV3-1 and TRBJ2-3, with 11 bases that match TRBD2. CDR3 length: 15 residues. Germline V gives CDR1 LGHDT, CDR2 YNNKEL (reference sequence). V dropped 3 bases and J dropped 3; count of bases not matched to a gene: 2. CDR3 loop: CASSHSGRATDTQYF. DNA of the CDR3: TGTGCCAGCAGCCATAGCGGGAGGGCGACAGATACGCAGTATTTT.

This clonotype was seen repeatedly, ten times or more. The rearrangement links TRBV7-9 to TRBJ2-3; D not certain. The CDR3 extends over 13 amino acids. Looked up from germline, CDR1 is SEHNR and CDR2 is FQNEAQ (reference sequence). Trimming shortened V by 8 bases and J by 2 bases, and 11 bases separated the two germline ends. For the CDR3, the DNA is TGTGCCAGCTTTGGGAAGACCACAGATACGCAGTATTTT. The encoded protein is CASFGKTTDTQYF.

This clonotype has a count of ten or more. CDR3 sequence (DNA): TGCAGCGTCTACAGCGCTTCCTACGAGCAGTACTTC. Amino acid sequence: CSVYSASYEQYF. This chain links TRBV29-1 with TRBJ2-7, with D uncertain. Germline CDR1 is SQVTM and CDR2 is ANQGSEA. Trimming pared 6 bases from V and 1 base from J, leaving 10 bases between. The CDR3 consists of 12 residues.

This clonotype was seen more than once but under ten times. The V and J genes are TRBV3-1 and TRBJ2-5; the D gene is possibly TRBD2 (5 bases). Trimming shortened V by 4 bases and J by 5 bases, and 23 bases separated the two germline ends. CDR3 size: 17 residues. Germline CDR1 reads LGHDT; CDR2 reads YNNKEL (reference sequence). The CDR3 coding sequence is TGTGCCAGCAGCCCAAGAGTTCCTAGCAAGACGACGGAGACCCAGTACTTC. This encodes CASSPRVPSKTTETQYF.

In its sample, this clonotype was seen many times. The J gene is TRBJ2-7, the V gene TRBV12-3 or TRBV12-4, with D possibly matching TRBD2 (6 bases). This CDR3 has 14 amino acids. Trimming took off 3 bases at V and 0 bases at J, with 9 bases between the two ends. CDR3 residues: CASSFGGNSYEQYF. The CDR3 nucleotides read TGTGCCAGCAGTTTTGGAGGGAACTCCTACGAGCAGTACTTC.

The rearrangement links TRBV10-3 to TRBJ2-4; 9 positions agree with TRBD1. Germline V CDR1 and CDR2: ENHRY, SYGVKD. This CDR3 comprises 16 residues. V dropped 6 bases and J dropped 7; count of bases not matched to a gene: 13. The CDR3 bases are TGTGCCATCAGCCCTCTTTGGACAGGGGCCCAGAACATTCAGTACTTC. Protein product: CAISPLWTGAQNIQYF.

The gene calls are TRBV12-3 or TRBV12-4 and TRBJ2-1; TRBD2 aligns across 11 bases. The trim removed 4 bases at V and 5 bases at J, leaving 4 bases unmatched. CDR3 size: 15 residues. CDR3 sequence: CASSYLAGGNNEQFF. In DNA, the CDR3 is TGTGCCAGCAGTTACCTAGCGGGGGGCAACAATGAGCAGTTCTTC.

With respect to this clonotype: The junction departs from germline at one end; a sequencing error may be responsible. CDR3 amino acids: CASSYSYGGRGYQQYF. CDR3 coding DNA: TGTGCCAGCAGTTACTCGTATGGGGGGCGCGGCTACCAGCAGTACTTC. The chain recombines TRBV6-5 with TRBJ2-7, with D possibly being TRBD1 or TRBD2 (6 bases each). This CDR3 has 16 residues. Germline CDR1 is MNHEY and CDR2 is SVGAGI.